This entry lists 27 T cell receptor beta chains sequenced from one sample in a study of blood T cell repertoires in COVID-19. This table comes from immunoSEQ multiplex PCR, and its TCRdb copy is limited to in-frame clones, with some not included. This sample has 300,000 to 400,000 clones; around 87% occur once, and the top ten carry roughly 3.1%. Sequenced material: peripheral blood. The source of these receptors is a human donor in a cohort sampled during active COVID-19.

This chain uses TRBV21-1 with TRBJ1-3; whether TRBD1, the table's D call, matches the DNA was not checked. TRBV21-1 constitutes a pseudogene. The CDR3 is 17 amino acids. The CDR3 DNA is TGTGCCAGCAGCAAACCCGGGACATCCTCCTCTGGAAACACCATATATTTT. The encoded protein is CASSKPGTSSSGNTIYF.

The chain combines TRBV20-1 with TRBJ2-5, with 11 bases aligning to TRBD2. The V gene end was trimmed by 3 bases and the J gene end by 4 bases; junction bases not matched to a gene: 1. The germline V gene has CDR1 DFQATT and CDR2 SNEGSKA (reference sequence). CDR3 length: 13 residues. The DNA for the CDR3 is TGCAGTGCTAGTAGCGGGGGGGTAGAGACCCAGTACTTC. It translates to CSASSGGVETQYF.

The rearrangement joins TRBV3-1 (or the pseudogene TRBV3-2) to TRBJ1-1; 12 nucleotides agree with TRBD1. The germline V gene encodes CDR1 LGHDT and CDR2 YNNKEL (reference sequence). The ends lost 1 base at V and 8 bases at J; junction bases unmatched: 8. The CDR3 runs to 16 residues. CDR3 amino acids: CASSQVRDRGLKEAFF. The CDR3 region has the DNA TGTGCCAGCAGCCAAGTTCGGGACAGGGGGCTAAAAGAAGCTTTCTTT.

The chain combines TRBV19 with TRBJ2-4; D might be TRBD1 (5 bases). Trimming left V 5 bases short and J 2 bases short, with 13 bases between. In germline, CDR1 is LNHDA, CDR2 SQIVND (reference sequence). The CDR3 is made up of 15 amino acids. CDR3 sequence (DNA): TGTGCCAGTAGTCCAAGGACATTTTCCAAAAACATTCAGTACTTC. Translation gives CASSPRTFSKNIQYF.

The chain combines TRBV30 with TRBJ1-2; TRBD1 agrees at 7 bases. V gave up 2 bases and J gave up 5 bases; unmatched junction bases: 5. Per the germline V gene, CDR1 is GTSNPN and CDR2 is SVGIG (reference sequence). The CDR3 has 13 residues. In DNA, the CDR3 is TGTGCCTGGAGTCAAGGGGGCGCTTATGGCTACACCTTC. It codes for CAWSQGGAYGYTF. Together with reference TRBV30 and TRBJ1-2, the CDR3 gives the full variable domain: SQTIHQWPATLVQPVGSPLSLECTVEGTSNPNLYWYRQAAGRGLQLLFYSVGIGQISSEVPQNLSASRPQDRQFILSSKKLLLSDSGFYLCAWSQGGAYGYTFGSGTRLTVV.

The chain couples TRBV12-3 or TRBV12-4 to TRBJ2-5, with unresolved D. The V end lost 3 bases, the J end lost 3 bases, and 8 bases lay between the germline ends. The CDR3 is 13 residues long. This CDR3 is CASSFGREETQYF. CDR3 nucleotide sequence: TGTGCCAGCAGTTTTGGCCGTGAAGAGACCCAGTACTTC.

The J gene is TRBJ2-2, the V gene TRBV7-9; 7 bases match TRBD2. Germline assignment: CDR1 SEHNR and CDR2 FQNEAQ (reference sequence). This CDR3 is 13 amino acids long. V lost 5 bases, J lost 3 bases, and 0 bases stayed unmatched. The DNA for the CDR3 is TGTGCCAGCAGCACTAGCGACACCGGGGAGCTGTTTTTT. Residues: CASSTSDTGELFF. The full variable domain, in which reference TRBV7-9 and TRBJ2-2 provide the parts outside the CDR3, is DTGVSQNPRHKITKRGQNVTFRCDPISEHNRLYWYRQTLGQGPEFLTYFQNEAQLEKSRLLSDRFSAERPKGSFSTLEIQRTEQGDSAMYLCASSTSDTGELFFGEGSRLTVL.

This clone occurred a few times. The chain carries TRBV19 and TRBJ2-2; TRBD2 matches at 7 bases. The CDR3 has 15 amino acids. Unmatched junction bases numbered 4, after V lost 3 bases and J lost 3 bases. CDR1 and CDR2 from the germline V gene are LNHDA and SQIVND (reference sequence). The CDR3, as DNA: TGTGCCAGTAGTATTTTAGGGAGGGACACCGGGGAGCTGTTTTTT. Its translation is CASSILGRDTGELFF.

A few counts support this clone. The V gene is TRBV5-4, the J gene TRBJ1-4; 7 bases line up with TRBD1. J lost 8 bases, V lost 4 bases, and 8 bases had no gene match. This CDR3 is 14 amino acids long. Germline CDR1 reads SGHNT; CDR2 reads YYREEE (reference sequence). The CDR3 protein is CASSRDRVGEKLFF. CDR3 nucleotide sequence: TGTGCCAGCAGCCGCGACAGGGTGGGGGAAAAACTGTTTTTT.

This clone was found once. The CDR3 is CASSPRTSGSSPIYNEQFF. The CDR3 DNA follows: TGTGCCAGCTCACCGAGGACTAGCGGGTCTTCCCCAATCTACAATGAGCAGTTCTTC. The chain has TRBV18 and TRBJ2-1, with 11 positions matching TRBD2. V shed 3 bases, J shed 3 bases, and the junction held 13 bases outside the gene matches. This CDR3 has 19 amino acids. Looked up from germline, CDR1 is KGHSH and CDR2 is LQKENI.

The chain couples TRBV5-1 to TRBJ1-2; possibly TRBD1 for D (6 bases). Trimming took 4 bases from V and 5 from J, leaving 15 bases between them. Germline CDR1 is SGHRS and CDR2 is YFSETQ. This CDR3 is 14 amino acids long. CDR3: CASSPTGRGYGYTF. In DNA form, the CDR3 reads TGCGCCAGCAGCCCGACGGGAAGGGGGTATGGCTACACCTTC.

The CDR3 sequence is CASSFGGQINQPQHF. The CDR3 DNA follows: TGTGCCAGCAGCTTTGGGGGACAGATCAATCAGCCCCAGCATTTT. The genes are TRBV7-2 and TRBJ1-5; 7 positions agree with TRBD1. CDR3 length: 15 amino acids. J lost 3 bases, V lost 3 bases, and 5 bases had no gene match. Germline V gives CDR1 SGHTA, CDR2 FQGNSA.

The V and J genes are TRBV7-2 and TRBJ1-5; no clear D gene. The germline gives CDR1 SGHTA, CDR2 FQGNSA. V gave up 1 base and J gave up 1 base, with 8 bases separating them. The CDR3 is 15 residues long. CDR3 loop: CASSLGSRSNQPQHF. The CDR3 nucleotides read TGTGCCAGCAGCTTAGGCAGCAGGAGCAATCAGCCCCAGCATTTT.

This chain uses TRBV30 with TRBJ1-2; possibly TRBD1 for D (6 bases). The CDR3 has 11 residues. The germline gives CDR1 GTSNPN, CDR2 SVGIG (reference sequence). Trimming cost V 5 bases and J 7 bases, with 11 bases left between them. DNA for the CDR3: TGTGCCTGGGCGACAGGTACTGGCTACACCTTC. It yields the protein CAWATGTGYTF.

The gene calls are TRBV7-9 and TRBJ2-7, with 7 bases fitting TRBD2. This CDR3 has 14 amino acids. V was pared by 3 bases and J by 2 bases, with 4 bases of the junction left unmatched. In germline, CDR1 is SEHNR, CDR2 FQNEAQ (reference sequence). CDR3 loop: CASSLVGGTYEQYF. The CDR3 coding sequence is TGTGCCAGCAGCTTGGTCGGGGGGACCTACGAGCAGTACTTC. The full variable domain, its missing parts supplied by reference TRBV7-9 and TRBJ2-7, is DTGVSQNPRHKITKRGQNVTFRCDPISEHNRLYWYRQTLGQGPEFLTYFQNEAQLEKSRLLSDRFSAERPKGSFSTLEIQRTEQGDSAMYLCASSLVGGTYEQYFGPGTRLTVT.

The chain recombines TRBV24-1 with TRBJ1-5; 10 bases are a match to TRBD1. The V gene end was trimmed by 4 bases and the J gene end by 5 bases; junction bases not matched to a gene: 13. Germline loops: CDR1 KGHDR, CDR2 SFDVKD. This CDR3 is 18 amino acids long. The CDR3 coding sequence is TGTGCCACCAGTGAACCGCTGACGACAGGGGGCAGGGATCAGCCCCAGCATTTT. This translates into CATSEPLTTGGRDQPQHF.

This chain uses TRBV5-4 with TRBJ2-1; 7 bases are shared with TRBD2. The CDR3 contains 14 residues. Germline trimming cut 3 bases from V and 1 base from J; bases unmatched to any gene: 1. The germline gives CDR1 SGHNT, CDR2 YYREEE (reference sequence). CDR3 protein: CASSSGGSYNEQFF. The CDR3 nucleotides read TGTGCCAGCAGCTCGGGGGGATCCTACAATGAGCAGTTCTTC.

The genes are TRBV4-1 and TRBJ2-3; tentative D call: TRBD2 (7 bases). The CDR3 sequence is 14 residues long. In germline, CDR1 is MGHRA, CDR2 YSYEKL. V lost 4 bases, J lost 4 bases, and 12 bases lay in between. The CDR3 region has the DNA TGCGCCAGCAGCCCCTCGGGGGGCTCAGATACGCAGTATTTT. It is translated as CASSPSGGSDTQYF.

This clone was counted once. The chain recombines TRBV6-1 with TRBJ1-4; 7 bases fit TRBD1. J gave up 10 bases and V 2 bases, and 4 bases lay outside the gene matches. The CDR3 consists of 13 residues. Germline CDR1 and CDR2: MNHNS and SASEGT. CDR3 protein: CASSETDRIKLFF. CDR3 DNA: TGTGCCAGCAGTGAAACGGACAGGATAAAACTGTTTTTT.

The chain joins TRBV29-1 to TRBJ2-1, with D perhaps TRBD2 (5 bases). Germline CDR1 SQVTM, CDR2 ANQGSEA. This CDR3 contains 13 residues. V lost 7 bases and J 4 bases, leaving 14 bases between the germline ends. The CDR3 spells CSASLTRYNEQFF. CDR3 sequence (DNA): TGCAGCGCCTCACTTACTAGATACAATGAGCAGTTCTTC.

With respect to this clone: The germline gene is not matched at one end of the junction; a read error may be the cause. The chain employs TRBV28 and TRBJ2-4; D unclear. Germline V gene data show CDR1 as MDHEN and CDR2 as SYDVKM. The CDR3 consists of 9 residues. CDR3 nucleotides: TGTGCCATCCTCCATGACCGGGACTTC. As protein: CAILHDRDF.

V gene TRBV6-5 combines with J gene TRBJ1-2; unclear D gene. V shed 6 bases and J shed 4 bases, with 18 bases lying between them. CDR3 length: 15 amino acids. Germline CDR1 reads MNHEY; CDR2 reads SVGAGI. CDR3 sequence reads: CASRDQIRGSYGYTF. The CDR3 DNA reads TGTGCCAGCAGAGATCAAATTCGGGGTTCCTATGGCTACACCTTC.

The rearrangement uses TRBV29-1 and TRBJ2-1; 7 nucleotides agree with TRBD2. Germline trimming cut 7 bases from V and 7 bases from J; bases unmatched to any gene: 13. This CDR3 has 14 amino acids. The germline V gene has CDR1 SQVTM and CDR2 ANQGSEA. The CDR3 bases are TGCAGCGCCGCGGGGGAGGTTAGGGAGAATGAGCAGTTCTTC. Amino acid sequence: CSAAGEVRENEQFF.

Remarks on this clone: A read error may account for a junction end that differs from germline. Distinct nucleotide sequences in the sample also encode this CDR3. For the CDR3, the DNA is TGCGCCAGCAGTCAAGGTCCGGGTTCGAACACCGGGGAGCTGTTTTTT. Protein sequence: CASSQGPGSNTGELFF. This chain links TRBV4-1 with TRBJ2-2; D gene ambiguous. This CDR3 has 16 residues. Germline V gene data show CDR1 as MGHRA and CDR2 as YSYEKL.

DNA of the CDR3: TGCGCCAGCAGCCAAGGGCCGGGCTTGGAGCGGAGGGGAGCCACTGAAGCTTTCTTT. Translation: CASSQGPGLERRGATEAFF. The rearrangement uses TRBV4-1 and TRBJ1-1; D perhaps matches TRBD1 (5 bases). V lost 1 base, J lost 4 bases, and 25 bases lay in between. There are 19 residues in the CDR3. CDR1 and CDR2 from the germline V gene are MGHRA and YSYEKL.

This rearrangement joins TRBV29-1 to TRBJ2-7; possibly TRBD1 for D (6 bases). There are 13 residues in the CDR3. The ends were cut back, 4 bases at V and 2 bases at J, with 12 bases in the middle. Germline assignment: CDR1 SQVTM and CDR2 ANQGSEA. The CDR3 DNA is TGCAGCGTTGGAAGGGACATAACCTACGAGCAGTACTTC. Its translation: CSVGRDITYEQYF.

The rearrangement links TRBV20-1 to TRBJ2-1; 7 bases agree with TRBD2. This CDR3 is 11 amino acids long. Looked up from germline, CDR1 is DFQATT and CDR2 is SNEGSKA (reference sequence). J gave up 12 bases and V 1 base, and 3 bases lay outside the gene matches. The CDR3 coding sequence is TGCAGTGCTAGAGGGGCGGGAGCGCAGTTCTTC. This codes for CSARGAGAQFF.